What follows describes a single T cell receptor beta chain. Generated by immunoSEQ multiplex PCR, the TCRdb table keeps only in-frame clones and is missing some. The repertoire includes roughly 93,000 clones, nearly 97% of them detected once, and 0.2% to 0.25% sits in the top ten. The sample belongs to a study of technical replicates of blood from a few donors. Germline V gives CDR1 SNHLY, CDR2 FYNNEI. The CDR3 consists of 13 residues. V shed 3 bases, J shed 7 bases, and the junction held 4 bases outside the gene matches. Sequencing input: T cells isolated from PBMCs. V gene TRBV2 combines with J gene TRBJ2-7; 9 positions match TRBD2. The origin of this receptor is a human donor in good health. The DNA of the CDR3 is TGTGCCAGCAGTGAGGGGCTAGCGGGGGAGCAGTACTTC. As protein: CASSEGLAGEQYF.